This T cell receptor beta chain came from a study of blood T cell repertoires in COVID-19. The CDR3 has 11 amino acids. Germline CDR1 is MNHEY and CDR2 is SVGEGT. V was trimmed by 5 bases and J by 6 bases, leaving 4 bases between them. The protocol was immunoSEQ multiplex PCR, while the TCRdb copy is restricted to in-frame clones and leaves out a portion. The profile shows about 67,000 clones, approximately 90% of them singletons. This clonotype was sampled from a woman aged 60-70 years with acute or convalescent COVID-19. Material: peripheral blood. The chain uses TRBV6-2 or TRBV6-3 and TRBJ2-2; D is undetermined. For the CDR3, the DNA is TGTGCCAGCAGTCCAGCCGGGGAGCTGTTTTTT. This gives the protein CASSPAGELFF.